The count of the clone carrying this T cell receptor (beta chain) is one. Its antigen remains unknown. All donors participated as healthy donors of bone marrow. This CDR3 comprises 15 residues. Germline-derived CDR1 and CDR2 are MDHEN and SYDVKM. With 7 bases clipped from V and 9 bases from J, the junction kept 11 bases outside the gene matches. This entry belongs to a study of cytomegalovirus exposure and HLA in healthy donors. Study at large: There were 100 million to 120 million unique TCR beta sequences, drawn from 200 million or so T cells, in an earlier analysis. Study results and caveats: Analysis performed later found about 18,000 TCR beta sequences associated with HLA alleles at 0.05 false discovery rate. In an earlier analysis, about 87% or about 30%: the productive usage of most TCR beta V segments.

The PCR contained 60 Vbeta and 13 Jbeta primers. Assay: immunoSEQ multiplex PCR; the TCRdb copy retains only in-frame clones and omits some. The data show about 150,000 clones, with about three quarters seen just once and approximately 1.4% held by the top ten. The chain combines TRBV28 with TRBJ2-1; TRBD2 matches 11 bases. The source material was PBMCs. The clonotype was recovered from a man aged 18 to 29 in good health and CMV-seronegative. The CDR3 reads CASTVELAGVGEQFF. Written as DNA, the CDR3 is TGTGCCAGCACCGTCGAACTAGCGGGAGTGGGTGAGCAGTTCTTC.